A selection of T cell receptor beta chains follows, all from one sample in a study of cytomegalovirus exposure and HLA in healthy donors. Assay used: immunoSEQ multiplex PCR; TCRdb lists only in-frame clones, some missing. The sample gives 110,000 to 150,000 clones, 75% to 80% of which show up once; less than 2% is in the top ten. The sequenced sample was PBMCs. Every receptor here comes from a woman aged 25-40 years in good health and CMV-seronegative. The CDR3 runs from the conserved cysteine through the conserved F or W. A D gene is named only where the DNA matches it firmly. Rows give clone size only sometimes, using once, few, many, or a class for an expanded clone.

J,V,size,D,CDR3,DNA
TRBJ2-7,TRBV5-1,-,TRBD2,CASSLSGGSSYEQYF,TGCGCCAGCAGCTTGAGCGGGGGGAGCTCCTACGAGCAGTACTTC
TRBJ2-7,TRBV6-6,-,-,CASSYQRGIYEQYF,TGTGCCAGCAGTTATCAGAGGGGGATCTACGAGCAGTACTTC
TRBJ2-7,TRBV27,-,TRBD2,CASSFIGLADYEQYF,TGTGCCAGCAGTTTTATAGGGCTAGCGGACTACGAGCAGTACTTC
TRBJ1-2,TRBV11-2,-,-,CASSFQGKRGYTF,TGTGCCAGCAGCTTCCAGGGTAAACGTGGCTACACCTTC
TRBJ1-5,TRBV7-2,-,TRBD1,CASSLGPGRGLQPQHF,TGTGCCAGCAGCTTAGGTCCGGGCAGGGGGCTTCAGCCCCAGCATTTT
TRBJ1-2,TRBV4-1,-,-,CASSQGTDRYYGYTF,TGCGCCAGCAGCCAAGGGACAGACCGCTACTATGGCTACACCTTC
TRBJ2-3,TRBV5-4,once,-,CASSPASGSLSTDTQYF,TGTGCCAGCAGCCCCGCCTCCGGGTCTCTCAGCACAGATACGCAGTATTTT
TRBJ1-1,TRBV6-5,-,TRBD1,CASSLQGAWNTEAFF,TGTGCCAGCAGTTTACAGGGGGCGTGGAACACTGAAGCTTTCTTT
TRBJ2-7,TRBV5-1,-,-,CASSDGGGEYF,TGCGCCAGCAGTGATGGAGGGGGCGAGTACTTC
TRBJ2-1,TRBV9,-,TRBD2,CASSVGLAGYNEQFF,TGTGCCAGCAGCGTAGGACTAGCGGGTTACAATGAGCAGTTCTTC
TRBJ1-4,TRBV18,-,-,CASSRDTTTATNEKLFF,TGTGCCAGCTCACGGGACACGACAACGGCAACTAATGAAAAACTGTTTTTT
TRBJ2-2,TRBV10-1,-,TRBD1,CASSDVLLGQGVAGELFF,TGCGCCAGCAGTGACGTTCTTTTGGGACAGGGCGTTGCCGGGGAGCTGTTTTTT
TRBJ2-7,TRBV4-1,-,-,CASSQDRLSFYEQYF,TGCGCCAGCAGCCAAGATCGTTTAAGCTTCTACGAGCAGTACTTC
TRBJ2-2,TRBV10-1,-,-,CASSEFGTGELFF,TGCGCCAGCAGTGAGTTCGGCACCGGGGAGCTGTTTTTT
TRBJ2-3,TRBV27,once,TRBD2,CASSSPGLAGGQTDTQYF,TGTGCCAGCAGTTCCCCGGGACTAGCGGGGGGGCAGACAGATACGCAGTATTTT
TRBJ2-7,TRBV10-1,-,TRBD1,CASSFSGTGSYEQYF,TGCGCCAGCAGCTTTTCCGGGACAGGCTCCTACGAGCAGTACTTC
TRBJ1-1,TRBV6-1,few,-,CASTLVEGDTEAFF,TGTGCCAGCACCCTCGTCGAGGGAGACACTGAAGCTTTCTTT
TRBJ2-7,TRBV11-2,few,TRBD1,CASSPTGTGGYEQYF,TGTGCCAGCAGCCCTACCGGGACAGGGGGCTACGAGCAGTACTTC
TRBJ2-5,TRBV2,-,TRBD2,CASSEDGLAGMAQYF,TGTGCCAGCAGTGAAGACGGACTAGCGGGGATGGCCCAGTACTTC
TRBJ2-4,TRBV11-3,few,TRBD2,CASSLESGGKNIQYF,TGTGCCAGCAGCTTAGAGAGCGGGGGGAAAAACATTCAGTACTTC
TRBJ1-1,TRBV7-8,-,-,CASSHREGAFF,TGTGCCAGCAGCCACAGGGAGGGAGCTTTCTTT
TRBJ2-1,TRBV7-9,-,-,CASRPPGQGWNEQFF,TGTGCCAGCAGACCCCCAGGGCAGGGTTGGAATGAGCAGTTCTTC
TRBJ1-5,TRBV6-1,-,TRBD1,CASSPGTGREQPQHF,TGTGCCAGCAGTCCCGGGACAGGGCGAGAACAGCCCCAGCATTTT